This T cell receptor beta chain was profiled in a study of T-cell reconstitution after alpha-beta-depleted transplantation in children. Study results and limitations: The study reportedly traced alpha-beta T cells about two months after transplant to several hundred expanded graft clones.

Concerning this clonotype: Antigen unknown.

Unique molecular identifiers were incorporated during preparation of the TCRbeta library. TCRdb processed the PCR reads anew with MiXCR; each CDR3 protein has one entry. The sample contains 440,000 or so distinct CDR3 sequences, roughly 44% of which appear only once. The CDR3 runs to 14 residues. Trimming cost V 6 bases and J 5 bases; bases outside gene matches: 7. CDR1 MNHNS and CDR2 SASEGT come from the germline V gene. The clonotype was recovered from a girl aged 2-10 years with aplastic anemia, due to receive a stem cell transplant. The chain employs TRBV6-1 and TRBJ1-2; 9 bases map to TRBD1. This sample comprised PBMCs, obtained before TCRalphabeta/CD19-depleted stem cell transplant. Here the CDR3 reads CASRSDRGGYGYTF. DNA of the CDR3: TGTGCCAGCAGATCGGACAGGGGAGGATATGGCTACACCTTC.